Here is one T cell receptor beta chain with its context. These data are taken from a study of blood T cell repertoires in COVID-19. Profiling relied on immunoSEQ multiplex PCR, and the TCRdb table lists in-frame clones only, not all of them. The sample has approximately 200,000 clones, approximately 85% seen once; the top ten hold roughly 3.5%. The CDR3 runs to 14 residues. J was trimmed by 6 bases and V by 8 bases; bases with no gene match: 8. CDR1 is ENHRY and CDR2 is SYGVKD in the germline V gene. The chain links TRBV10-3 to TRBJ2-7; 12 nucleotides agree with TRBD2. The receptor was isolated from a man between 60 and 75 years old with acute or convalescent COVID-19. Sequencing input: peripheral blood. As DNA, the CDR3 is TGTGCCATCGGGCTAGCGGGAGGGCGGGGCGAGCAGTACTTC. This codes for CAIGLAGGRGEQYF.